The clone carrying this T cell receptor beta chain was detected only once. Its cognate antigen is unknown. Version v3.0 of the immunoSEQ assay was performed at survey level. Profiled with immunoSEQ multiplex PCR; TCRdb holds only in-frame clones, not every one. The sample consists of around 33,000 clones, roughly four fifths of them appearing once. This sample was included in a study of long-term antiretroviral therapy in people with HIV. Findings and caveats of the study: No data were available on ART adherence, viral resistance or therapy changes.

With 3 bases clipped from V and 9 bases from J, the junction kept 10 bases outside the gene matches. The CDR3 sequence is 15 residues long. Germline assignment: CDR1 LGHNA and CDR2 YSLEER. The material was unsorted PBMCs, obtained 0.3 years after starting antiretroviral therapy. This chain connects TRBV4-3 to TRBJ2-1, with 8 bases that match TRBD2. This TCR came from a young man with HIV. In nucleotides, the CDR3 is TGCGCCAGCAGCCATGGACTAGCCCGGGGCGGTGAGCAGTTCTTC. This codes for CASSHGLARGGEQFF.